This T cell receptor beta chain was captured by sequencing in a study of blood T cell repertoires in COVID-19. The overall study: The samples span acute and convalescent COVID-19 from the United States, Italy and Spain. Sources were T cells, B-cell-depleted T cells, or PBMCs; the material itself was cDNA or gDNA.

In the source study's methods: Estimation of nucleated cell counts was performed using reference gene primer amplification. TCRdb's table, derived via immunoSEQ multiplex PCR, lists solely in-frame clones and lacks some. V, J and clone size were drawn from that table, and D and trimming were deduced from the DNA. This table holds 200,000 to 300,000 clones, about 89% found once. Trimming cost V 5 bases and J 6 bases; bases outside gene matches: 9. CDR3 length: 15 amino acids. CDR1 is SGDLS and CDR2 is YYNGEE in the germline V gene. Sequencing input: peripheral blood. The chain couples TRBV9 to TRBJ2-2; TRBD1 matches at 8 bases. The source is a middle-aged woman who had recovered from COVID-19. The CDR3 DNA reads TGTGCCAGCAGATCCGGACAGGGTTCCCCCGGGGAGCTGTTTTTT. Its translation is CASRSGQGSPGELFF.